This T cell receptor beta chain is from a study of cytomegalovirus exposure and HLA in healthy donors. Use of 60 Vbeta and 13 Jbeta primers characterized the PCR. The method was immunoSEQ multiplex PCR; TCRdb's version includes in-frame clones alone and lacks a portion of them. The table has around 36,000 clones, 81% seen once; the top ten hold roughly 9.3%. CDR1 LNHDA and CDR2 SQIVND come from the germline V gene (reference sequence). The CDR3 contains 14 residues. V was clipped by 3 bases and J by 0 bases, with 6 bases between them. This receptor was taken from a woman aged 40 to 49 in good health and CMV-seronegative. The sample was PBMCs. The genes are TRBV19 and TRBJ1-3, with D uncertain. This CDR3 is CASSIGHSGNTIYF. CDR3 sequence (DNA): TGTGCCAGTAGTATCGGTCACTCTGGAAACACCATATATTTT.